The text below deals with one TCR beta chain. Antigen unknown. The sample comes from a study of shared clonotypes between healthy human individuals. From germline, CDR1 is SNHLY and CDR2 FYNNEI. This CDR3 region has 14 residues. V lost 1 base and J 7 bases, leaving 13 bases between the germline ends. The study, taken as a whole, reports: Sequencing of the sorted subsets was shown by rarefaction to be incomplete despite large depth.

Sequencing used immunoSEQ multiplex PCR; TCRdb keeps in-frame clones, though not all of them. This sample has around 600,000 clones, with 85% to 95% found just once. Only CD45RO-negative cells positively selected for CCR7 counted as naive CD8 cells, so terminally differentiated effector memory CD45RA+ cells were excluded. V usage is TRBV2 and J usage is TRBJ1-1; TRBD1 is a possible D gene (6 bases). The sample consisted of naive CD8+ T cells sorted from blood. The receptor was isolated from a woman younger than 45 in good health. The CDR3 DNA is TGTGCCAGCAGTGAAGACGGGACACCGCTTGAAGCTTTCTTT. Translated: CASSEDGTPLEAFF.